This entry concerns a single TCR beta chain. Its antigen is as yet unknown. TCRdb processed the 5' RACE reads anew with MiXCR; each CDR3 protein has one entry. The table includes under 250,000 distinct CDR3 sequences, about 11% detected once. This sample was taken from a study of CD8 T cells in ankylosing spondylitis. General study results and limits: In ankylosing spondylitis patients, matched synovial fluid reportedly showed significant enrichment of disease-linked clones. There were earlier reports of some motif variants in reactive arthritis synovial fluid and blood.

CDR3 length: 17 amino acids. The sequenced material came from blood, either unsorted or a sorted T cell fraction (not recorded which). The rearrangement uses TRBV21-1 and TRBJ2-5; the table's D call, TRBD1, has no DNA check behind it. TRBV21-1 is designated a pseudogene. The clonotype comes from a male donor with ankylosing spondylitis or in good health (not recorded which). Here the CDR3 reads CASSKKLRTPLGKTQYF. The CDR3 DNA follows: TGTGCCAGCAGCAAAAAGTTGAGGACTCCCCTCGGAAAGACCCAGTACTTC.